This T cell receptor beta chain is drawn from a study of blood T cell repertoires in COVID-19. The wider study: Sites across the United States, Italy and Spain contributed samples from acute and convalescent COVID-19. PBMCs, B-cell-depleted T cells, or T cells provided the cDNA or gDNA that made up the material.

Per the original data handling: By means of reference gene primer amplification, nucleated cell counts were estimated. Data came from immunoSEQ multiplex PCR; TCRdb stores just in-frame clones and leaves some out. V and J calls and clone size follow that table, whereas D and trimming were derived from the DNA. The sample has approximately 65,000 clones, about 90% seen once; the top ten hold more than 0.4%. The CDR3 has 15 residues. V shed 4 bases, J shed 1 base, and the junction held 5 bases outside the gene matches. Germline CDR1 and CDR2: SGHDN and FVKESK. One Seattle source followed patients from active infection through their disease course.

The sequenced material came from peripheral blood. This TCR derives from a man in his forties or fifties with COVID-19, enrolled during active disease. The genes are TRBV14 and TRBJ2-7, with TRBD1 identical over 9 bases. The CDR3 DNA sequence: TGTGCCAGCAGCCCGGACAGGGGAGAATCCTACGAGCAGTACTTC. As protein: CASSPDRGESYEQYF.